Reported below is one T cell receptor beta chain. V was clipped by 3 bases and J by 2 bases, with 6 bases between them. The CDR3 loop spans 13 amino acids. Germline loops: CDR1 MNHEY, CDR2 SMNVEV (reference sequence). This record belongs to a study of blood T cell repertoires in COVID-19. Profiling relied on immunoSEQ multiplex PCR, and the TCRdb table lists in-frame clones only, not all of them. This sample has hundreds of thousands of clones; around 87% occur once, and the top ten carry approximately 1.5%. The receptor comes from a woman aged 40 to 49 who had recovered from COVID-19. Sequenced material: peripheral blood. This chain uses TRBV27 with TRBJ2-3; no clear D. Here the CDR3 DNA reads TGTGCCAGCAGTTTTTTCTTCACAGATACGCAGTATTTT. This translates into CASSFFFTDTQYF.